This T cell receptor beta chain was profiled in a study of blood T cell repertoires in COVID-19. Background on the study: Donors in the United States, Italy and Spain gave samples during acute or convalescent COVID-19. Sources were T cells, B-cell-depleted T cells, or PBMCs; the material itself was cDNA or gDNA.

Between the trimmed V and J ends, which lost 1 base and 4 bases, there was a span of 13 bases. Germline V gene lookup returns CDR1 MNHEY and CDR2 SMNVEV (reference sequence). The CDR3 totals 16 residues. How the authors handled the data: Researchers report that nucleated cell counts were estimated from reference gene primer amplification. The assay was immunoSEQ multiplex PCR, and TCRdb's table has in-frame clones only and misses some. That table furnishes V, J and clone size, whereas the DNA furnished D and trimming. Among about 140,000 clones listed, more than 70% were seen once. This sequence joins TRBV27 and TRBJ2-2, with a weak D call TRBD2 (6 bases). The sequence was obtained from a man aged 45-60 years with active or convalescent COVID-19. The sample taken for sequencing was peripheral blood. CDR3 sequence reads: CASSLFTGVSTGELFF. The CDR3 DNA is TGTGCCAGCAGTTTATTCACGGGAGTGTCCACCGGGGAGCTGTTTTTT.